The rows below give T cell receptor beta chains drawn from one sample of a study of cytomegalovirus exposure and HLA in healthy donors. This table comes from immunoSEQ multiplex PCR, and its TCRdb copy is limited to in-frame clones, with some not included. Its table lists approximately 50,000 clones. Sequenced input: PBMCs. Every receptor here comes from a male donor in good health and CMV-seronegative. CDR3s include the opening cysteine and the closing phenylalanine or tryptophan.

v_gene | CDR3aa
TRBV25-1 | CASSDPRQGSDEQFF
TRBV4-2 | CASSQATAQETQYF
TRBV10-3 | CAISDGASGDTQYF
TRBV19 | CASSRKTGSYEQYF
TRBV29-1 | CSVVGQGRTEAFF
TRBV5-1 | CASSLDRRNYGYTF
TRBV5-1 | CASSLVGQENQPQHF
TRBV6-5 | CASSYSGQGDTEAFF
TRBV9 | CASSVRDSFNQPQHF
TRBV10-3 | CAISEPGVETHSPLHF
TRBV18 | CASSPQRDTEAFF
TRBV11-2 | CASRGTVGYTF
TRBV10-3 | CAISRDRGGTDTQYF